One sample yielded the 8 T cell receptor beta chains listed below, sequenced in a study of post-analysis software for immune sequencing data. Findings and caveats of the study: Relative to controls, patients had about five TRBV segments at higher frequency, with TRBV5-6, TRBV5-1 and TRBV20-1 among these.

Libraries were made from TCR beta cDNA, and they carried unique molecular identifiers. Via MiXCR, TCRdb re-called the PCR reads, giving one row per CDR3 protein. The table has about 260,000 distinct CDR3 sequences, 30% to 45% seen once. No cognate antigen is known for these TCRs. Sequencing was done on a sample of blood. These receptors were obtained from a girl between 10 and 17 years old with multiple sclerosis.

This clonotype was seen at least ten times. The chain links TRBV7-9 to TRBJ2-3, with D unclear. This CDR3 is 17 amino acids long. V shed 5 bases and J shed 4 bases, with 22 bases lying between them. Germline values: CDR1 SEHNR, CDR2 FQNEAQ (reference sequence). The CDR3 here is CASSPTLVGSTADTQYF. As DNA, the CDR3 is TGTGCCAGCAGCCCAACCCTCGTCGGTAGCACAGCAGATACGCAGTATTTT.

This clonotype was detected a few times. J is TRBJ1-5 and V is TRBV20-1; D is perhaps TRBD1 (6 bases). The CDR3 has 14 residues. Trimming removed 5 bases from V and 4 bases from J, with 15 bases in between. Germline V gene sequence: CDR1 DFQATT, CDR2 SNEGSKA (reference sequence). The CDR3: CSARGAGSNQPQHF. The CDR3 DNA reads as TGCAGTGCTCGGGGGGCAGGGTCGAATCAGCCCCAGCATTTT.

The chain recombines TRBV5-6 with TRBJ2-1; perhaps D is TRBD1 or TRBD2 (5 bases each). V was cut by 1 base and J by 9 bases, with 14 bases left in between. The CDR3 spans 14 residues. Germline-derived CDR1 and CDR2 are SGHDT and YYEEEE. CDR3 in DNA: TGTGCCAGCAGCTTGTTACAGGTGGGGAGTGAGCAGTTCTTC. This gives the protein CASSLLQVGSEQFF.

This clonotype came up a few times. The chain employs TRBV6-5 and TRBJ2-2; no clear D. Germline values: CDR1 MNHEY, CDR2 SVGAGI. V was pared by 2 bases and J by 4 bases, with 5 bases between. The CDR3 sequence is 13 residues long. In DNA form, the CDR3 reads TGTGCCAGCAGTTACACTACCACCGGGGAGCTGTTTTTT. It specifies CASSYTTTGELFF.

This clonotype was seen at least ten times. The J gene is TRBJ2-1, the V gene TRBV20-1, with TRBD2 matching 9 bases. After removal of 6 bases from V and 5 bases from J, the junction contained 8 bases not matched to a gene. CDR1 DFQATT and CDR2 SNEGSKA come from the germline V gene (reference sequence). The CDR3 totals 14 residues. The CDR3 sequence: CSARPTSGHNEQFF. In nucleotides, the CDR3 is TGCAGTGCCAGACCGACTAGCGGCCACAATGAGCAGTTCTTC.

This clonotype has only a few counts. A read error may explain this, as a much larger clone is one base away. The chain links TRBV29-1 to TRBJ2-7; D may be TRBD1 (6 bases). Germline V gene sequence: CDR1 SQVTM, CDR2 ANQGSEA. V was cut by 7 bases and J by 4 bases, with 14 bases left in between. This CDR3 is 12 amino acids long. CDR3: CSGATGSYEQYF. CDR3 DNA: TGCAGCGGTGCTACAGGGAGTTACGAGCAGTACTTC.

Points on this clonotype: The junction differs from germline at one of its ends, possibly a read error. The V call is TRBV2, the J call TRBJ2-2, with TRBD1 as a possible D gene (5 bases). The CDR3 runs to 13 residues. Germline loops: CDR1 SNHLY, CDR2 FYNNEI. CDR3: CTSSEMGPGELFF. The CDR3 region has the DNA TGTACCAGCAGTGAGATGGGGCCCGGGGAGCTGTTTTTT.

With respect to this clonotype: It may be a read error: a sequence one base away is much more abundant. The CDR3 nucleotides read TGTGCCAGCAGTATCCCGACAGGGATCGATTCACCCCTCCACTTT. It encodes CASSIPTGIDSPLHF. The chain couples TRBV28 to TRBJ1-6; TRBD1 matches 7 bases. CDR1 MDHEN and CDR2 SYDVKM come from the germline V gene. The CDR3 loop spans 15 amino acids. V shed 5 bases, J shed 8 bases, and the junction held 9 bases outside the gene matches.